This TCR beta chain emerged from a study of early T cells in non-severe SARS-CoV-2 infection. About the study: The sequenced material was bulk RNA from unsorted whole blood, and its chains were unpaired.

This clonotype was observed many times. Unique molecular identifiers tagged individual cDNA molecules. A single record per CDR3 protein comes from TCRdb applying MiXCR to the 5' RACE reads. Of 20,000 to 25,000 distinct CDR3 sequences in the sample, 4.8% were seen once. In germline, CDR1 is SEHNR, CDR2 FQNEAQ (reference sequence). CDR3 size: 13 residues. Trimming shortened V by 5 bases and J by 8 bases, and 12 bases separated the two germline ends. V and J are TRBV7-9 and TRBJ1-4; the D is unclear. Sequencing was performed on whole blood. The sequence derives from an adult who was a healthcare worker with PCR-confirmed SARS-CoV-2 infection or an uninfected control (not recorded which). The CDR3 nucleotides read TGTGCCAGCAGCCCGCCTGTAAGCGAAAAACTGTTTTTT. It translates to CASSPPVSEKLFF.